The 24 T cell receptor beta chains below come from one sample, sequenced in a study of CD8+ T cells in alopecia areata. Sequencing templates came from extracted RNA that was reverse transcribed into cDNA. The protocol was immunoSEQ multiplex PCR, while the TCRdb copy is restricted to in-frame clones and leaves out a portion. The sample holds approximately 89,000 clones, roughly two fifths seen once. Sequences were obtained from CD4+ T cells sorted from blood. All receptors derive from a human donor with alopecia areata.

This clone has only a few counts. The chain's CDR3 is CSVLTSGALHEQFF. In DNA form, the CDR3 reads TGCAGCGTCCTCACTAGCGGGGCGTTGCATGAGCAGTTCTTC. The V call is TRBV29-1, the J call TRBJ2-1; 10 bases align to TRBD2. This CDR3 has 14 amino acids. CDR1 is SQVTM, CDR2 ANQGSEA, per germline. The V and J ends lost 6 bases and 8 bases, in that order; junction bases with no gene match: 10.

As concerns this clone: This clone may be a read error of a much larger clone one base away. Other nucleotide sequences from this sample produce the same CDR3. The chain has TRBV18 and TRBJ2-5, with D possibly being TRBD2 (5 bases). CDR1 KGHSH and CDR2 LQKENI come from the germline V gene. Trimming pared 3 bases from V and 3 bases from J, leaving 5 bases between. The CDR3 runs to 12 residues. CDR3 sequence reads: CASSPGEETQYF. The CDR3 coding sequence is TGTGCCAGCTCACCCGGGGAAGAGACCCAGTACTTC.

The chain carries TRBV19 and TRBJ2-5; a possible D gene is TRBD2 (5 bases). Trimming left V 5 bases short and J 1 base short, with 20 bases between. This CDR3 has 17 amino acids. From germline, CDR1 is LNHDA and CDR2 SQIVND (reference sequence). CDR3 amino acids: CASSGRGSGMPQETQYF. The CDR3 DNA sequence: TGTGCCAGTAGTGGCCGAGGGTCGGGGATGCCCCAAGAGACCCAGTACTTC.

In nucleotides, the CDR3 is TGTGCCAGCAGTTTGGGACAGGTCGCCTACGAGCAGTACTTC. Translating gives CASSLGQVAYEQYF. The chain couples TRBV27 to TRBJ2-7; 8 bases fit TRBD1. This CDR3 comprises 14 residues. Germline V gives CDR1 MNHEY, CDR2 SMNVEV (reference sequence). Losses at the gene ends were 3 bases for V and 2 bases for J; bases not matched to a gene: 3.

This clone was detected only a few times. V and J are TRBV29-1 and TRBJ1-2; D call uncertain. The CDR3 length is 12 residues. The V gene's germline CDR1 is SQVTM and CDR2 ANQGSEA. V lost 7 bases and J 0 bases, leaving 9 bases between the germline ends. The CDR3 is CSADRANYGYTF. CDR3 sequence (DNA): TGCAGCGCCGATAGAGCTAACTATGGCTACACCTTC.

The V gene is TRBV5-1, the J gene TRBJ2-5; TRBD2 matches 11 bases. Unmatched junction bases numbered 4, after V lost 4 bases and J lost 2 bases. Germline CDR1 is SGHRS and CDR2 is YFSETQ. This CDR3 is 15 amino acids long. The CDR3 is CASSKGTSGQETQYF. DNA of the CDR3: TGCGCCAGCAGCAAAGGGACTAGCGGACAAGAGACCCAGTACTTC.

V and J are TRBV29-1 and TRBJ2-5, with 7 bases that match TRBD1. Germline V gene lookup returns CDR1 SQVTM and CDR2 ANQGSEA. V was clipped by 4 bases and J by 5 bases; unmatched bases: 4. This CDR3 comprises 12 residues. The CDR3 reads CSVVRGSETQYF. The CDR3 bases are TGCAGCGTTGTCAGGGGGAGCGAGACCCAGTACTTC.

This chain uses TRBV5-1 with TRBJ2-1; 8 nucleotides align to TRBD2. Trimming at V came to 0 bases and at J to 9 bases, leaving 5 bases not matched to a gene. Germline V lookup: CDR1 SGHRS, CDR2 YFSETQ. The CDR3 is made up of 14 amino acids. The CDR3 nucleotides are TGCGCCAGCAGCTTGGTGCGGGAGGTCCGTGAGCAGTTCTTC. It translates to CASSLVREVREQFF.

The chain joins TRBV29-1 to TRBJ2-5; 9 bases align to TRBD1. Per germline, CDR1 SQVTM and CDR2 ANQGSEA. The CDR3 is made up of 13 amino acids. V lost 5 bases, J lost 10 bases, and 11 bases stayed unmatched. The CDR3 reads CSVLSGQGSGQYF. DNA for the CDR3: TGCAGCGTTCTTTCGGGACAGGGAAGCGGCCAGTACTTC. Combining the CDR3 with reference TRBV29-1 and TRBJ2-5 gives the whole variable domain SAVISQKPSRDICQRGTSLTIQCQVDSQVTMMFWYRQQPGQSLTLIATANQGSEATYESGFVIDKFPISRPNLTFSTLTVSNMSPEDSSIYLCSVLSGQGSGQYFGPGTRLLVL.

This clone was observed a few times. The chain uses TRBV29-1 and TRBJ2-1; TRBD2 matches at 10 bases. The CDR3 extends over 13 amino acids. Germline V gene sequence: CDR1 SQVTM, CDR2 ANQGSEA. V gave up 7 bases and J gave up 7 bases; unmatched junction bases: 7. The CDR3 is CSAAQREGNEQFF. Here the CDR3 DNA reads TGCAGCGCCGCCCAGCGGGAGGGGAATGAGCAGTTCTTC.

This rearrangement joins TRBV29-1 to TRBJ1-4; D is uncertain. CDR1 and CDR2 (germline): SQVTM, ANQGSEA. The CDR3 is 12 amino acids. V lost 4 bases and J 4 bases, leaving 7 bases between the germline ends. CDR3: CSVAKSNEKLFF. The CDR3 bases are TGCAGCGTTGCCAAGAGTAATGAAAAACTGTTTTTT.

The gene calls are TRBV7-9 and TRBJ2-7; a possible D gene is TRBD2 (5 bases). The CDR3 runs to 15 residues. The germline CDR1 and CDR2 sequences are SEHNR and FQNEAQ (reference sequence). Trimming removed 5 bases at V and 7 bases at J, with 21 bases between. The CDR3 loop reads CASSPGLRLGLEQYF. For the CDR3, the DNA is TGTGCCAGCAGCCCAGGACTGCGCCTTGGTTTAGAGCAGTACTTC.

This rearrangement joins TRBV28 to TRBJ1-2; possible D gene TRBD1, 5 bases. Looked up from germline, CDR1 is MDHEN and CDR2 is SYDVKM. CDR3 length: 16 residues. V was pared by 5 bases and J by 4 bases, with 20 bases between. The CDR3 DNA reads as TGTGCCAGCAGTCGCTTAACCGGGACGCTAAGCTATGGCTACACCTTC. As protein: CASSRLTGTLSYGYTF.

DNA for the CDR3: TGCAGCGTCGCAAGCGGGAGCCCCGAGCAGTACTTC. Translation gives CSVASGSPEQYF. V and J are TRBV29-1 and TRBJ2-7, with TRBD2 matching 8 bases. V trimming: 6 bases; J trimming: 6 bases; junction bases outside the gene matches: 7. The germline V gene has CDR1 SQVTM and CDR2 ANQGSEA. CDR3 length: 12 residues.

The rearrangement links TRBV29-1 to TRBJ2-3; D perhaps matches TRBD1 (6 bases). The germline gives CDR1 SQVTM, CDR2 ANQGSEA. This CDR3 is 11 amino acids long. Trimming pared 8 bases from V and 3 bases from J, leaving 9 bases between. The CDR3 sequence: CSLRGTDTQYF. CDR3 coding DNA: TGCAGCTTAAGGGGGACAGATACGCAGTATTTT.

The chain combines TRBV30 with TRBJ1-1; 8 nucleotides line up with TRBD1. This CDR3 is built from 15 residues. V shed 5 bases, J shed 4 bases, and the junction held 12 bases outside the gene matches. Germline lookup yields CDR1 GTSNPN and CDR2 SVGIG (reference sequence). CDR3 DNA sequence: TGTGCCTGGCTTGGACAGGGCGGTTTTAGCACTGAAGCTTTCTTT. Its protein product is CAWLGQGGFSTEAFF. Full variable domain (rest looked up from reference TRBV30 and TRBJ1-1): SQTIHQWPATLVQPVGSPLSLECTVEGTSNPNLYWYRQAAGRGLQLLFYSVGIGQISSEVPQNLSASRPQDRQFILSSKKLLLSDSGFYLCAWLGQGGFSTEAFFGQGTRLTVV.

This clone was found a few times. This chain connects TRBV29-1 to TRBJ2-6; no clear D gene. The CDR3 has 14 residues. V dropped 3 bases and J dropped 0 bases, with 6 bases sitting between them. Germline-derived CDR1 and CDR2 are SQVTM and ANQGSEA. For the CDR3, the DNA is TGCAGCGTTGACCGGCTCTCTGGGGCCAACGTCCTGACTTTC. Translating it yields CSVDRLSGANVLTF.

The rearrangement uses TRBV29-1 and TRBJ1-6; tentatively, D is TRBD1 (5 bases). This CDR3 comprises 14 residues. The germline V gene has CDR1 SQVTM and CDR2 ANQGSEA. Here the CDR3 DNA reads TGCTCACCTCCGCCTGGGGGGGGGAATTCACCCCTCCACTTT. It yields the protein CSPPPGGGNSPLHF. The entire variable domain, with the rest obtained from reference TRBV29-1 and TRBJ1-6, is as follows: SAVISQKPSRDICQRGTSLTIQCQVDSQVTMMFWYRQQPGQSLTLIATANQGSEATYESGFVIDKFPISRPNLTFSTLTVSNMSPEDSSIYLCSPPPGGGNSPLHFGNGTRLTVT.

In the case of this clone: Sequence at one end of the junction differs from germline and may be a read error. This chain connects TRBV30 to TRBJ1-1; no firm D call. This CDR3 contains 15 residues. Per the germline V gene, CDR1 is GTSNPN and CDR2 is SVGIG (reference sequence). The CDR3 nucleotides are TGTGCCTGGAGTGTGGCAGGACGTGGATTTTCTGACGCTTTCTTT. It yields the protein CAWSVAGRGFSDAFF.

This clone was picked up a small number of times. This chain's CDR3 is CAWSVLSGRGTQYF. CDR3 nucleotides: TGTGCCTGGAGTGTACTTAGCGGGAGAGGGACGCAGTATTTT. The chain recombines TRBV30 with TRBJ2-3; TRBD2 matches 9 bases. The ends lost 0 bases at V and 9 bases at J; junction bases unmatched: 7. Germline CDR1 GTSNPN, CDR2 SVGIG (reference sequence). The length of the CDR3 is 14 residues.

There are a few counts of this clone. This sample also contains other DNA sequences that code for the same CDR3. The chain is built from TRBV29-1 and TRBJ2-3, with TRBD2 matching over 8 bases. This CDR3 has 13 amino acids. The V segment lost 6 bases and the J segment 0 bases; nucleotides outside the gene matches: 2. Germline V gene data show CDR1 as SQVTM and CDR2 as ANQGSEA. The CDR3, as DNA: TGCAGCGTCCGCGGGAGGAGCACAGATACGCAGTATTTT. Translation: CSVRGRSTDTQYF.

The V gene is TRBV25-1, the J gene TRBJ2-3, with D hard to call. CDR1 and CDR2 (germline): MGHDK, SYGVNS. V was shortened by 6 bases and J by 1 base, with 8 bases between the two germline ends. This CDR3 comprises 13 residues. For the CDR3, the DNA is TGTGCCAGCAGCAGAACTGGCACAGATACGCAGTATTTT. Encoded protein: CASSRTGTDTQYF. Full variable domain (outside the CDR3, taken from reference TRBV25-1 and TRBJ2-3): EADIYQTPRYLVIGTGKKITLECSQTMGHDKMYWYQQDPGMELHLIHYSYGVNSTEKGDLSSESTVSRIRTEHFPLTLESARPSHTSQYLCASSRTGTDTQYFGPGTRLTVL.

The gene calls are TRBV30 and TRBJ1-6, with no clear D. Deletions cut 8 bases from V and 5 bases from J, with 13 bases between. CDR3 length: 13 residues. Germline V lookup: CDR1 GTSNPN, CDR2 SVGIG (reference sequence). This chain's CDR3 is CATTRGDNSPLHF. The CDR3 nucleotides read TGTGCCACTACCCGGGGAGATAATTCACCCCTCCACTTT.

A note on this clone: Other DNA variants within this sample encode the same CDR3. The rearrangement joins TRBV30 to TRBJ2-2; D remains ambiguous. CDR3 length: 13 amino acids. The V gene's germline CDR1 is GTSNPN and CDR2 SVGIG (reference sequence). V lost 0 bases to trimming and J lost 1 base, with 3 bases between them. CDR3 nucleotide sequence: TGTGCCTGGAGTGTTTTGAACACCGGGGAGCTGTTTTTT. This sequence encodes CAWSVLNTGELFF.